One sample yielded the 17 T cell receptor beta chains listed below, sequenced in a study of blood T cell repertoires in COVID-19. Generated by immunoSEQ multiplex PCR, the TCRdb table keeps only in-frame clones and is missing some. Of around 380,000 clones in the sample, roughly 86% were seen once. Sequencing was performed on peripheral blood. These receptors all stem from a human donor with acute or convalescent COVID-19. The donor label of this sample is uncertain.

J is TRBJ1-1 and V is TRBV7-9, with TRBD1 matching over 8 bases. Germline values: CDR1 SEHNR, CDR2 FQNEAQ (reference sequence). This CDR3 is built from 12 residues. V shed 5 bases, J shed 4 bases, and the junction held 0 bases outside the gene matches. The CDR3: CASSGQGTEAFF. The CDR3 DNA follows: TGTGCCAGCAGCGGACAGGGCACTGAAGCTTTCTTT.

This chain uses TRBV5-6 with TRBJ1-2; a possible D gene is TRBD1 (5 bases). V lost 5 bases and J lost 1, with 12 bases in between. Germline V gene data show CDR1 as SGHDT and CDR2 as YYEEEE. The CDR3 length is 14 residues. As DNA, the CDR3 is TGTGCCAGCAGTCAGGGCAGAGTTAACTATGGCTACACCTTC. As protein: CASSQGRVNYGYTF.

The V gene is TRBV27, the J gene TRBJ2-3, with TRBD1 as a possible D gene (6 bases). V lost 2 bases, J lost 0 bases, and 12 bases lay in between. Germline CDR1 is MNHEY and CDR2 is SMNVEV (reference sequence). The CDR3 totals 16 residues. Written as DNA, the CDR3 is TGTGCCAGCAGTTTAATATGGGGGCCTAGCACAGATACGCAGTATTTT. This translates into CASSLIWGPSTDTQYF.

V and J are TRBV10-3 and TRBJ2-1; D unresolved. The CDR3 is 14 amino acids. The V and J ends lost 0 bases and 12 bases respectively, with 15 bases between them. Germline V gene lookup returns CDR1 ENHRY and CDR2 SYGVKD. This chain's CDR3 is CAISESLSASGQFF. The CDR3 bases are TGTGCCATCAGTGAGTCACTGAGTGCCTCAGGGCAGTTCTTC.

V usage is TRBV19 and J usage is TRBJ2-5; 7 bases fit TRBD2. In germline, CDR1 is LNHDA, CDR2 SQIVND (reference sequence). With 3 bases clipped from V and 3 bases from J, the junction kept 7 bases outside the gene matches. CDR3 size: 15 residues. The CDR3 protein is CASSIQGAGKETQYF. CDR3 DNA sequence: TGTGCCAGTAGTATCCAGGGAGCGGGGAAAGAGACCCAGTACTTC.

The chain couples TRBV5-1 to TRBJ2-3; 8 bases are shared with TRBD2. CDR3 length: 16 amino acids. V shed 3 bases and J 0 bases; nucleotides not matched to a gene: 6. In germline, CDR1 is SGHRS, CDR2 YFSETQ. This CDR3 is CASSSGRAFSTDTQYF. As DNA, the CDR3 is TGCGCCAGCAGCTCCGGGAGGGCCTTTAGCACAGATACGCAGTATTTT.

The chain has TRBV2 and TRBJ1-1; a possible D gene is TRBD1 (6 bases). CDR3 length: 15 residues. CDR1 is SNHLY and CDR2 is FYNNEI in the germline V gene. V shed 11 bases and J shed 1 base, with 20 bases lying between them. CDR3 sequence reads: CAGTRGRSWNTEAFF. For the CDR3, the DNA is TGTGCCGGCACCAGGGGCCGCTCCTGGAACACTGAAGCTTTCTTT.

The chain couples TRBV5-5 to TRBJ1-4; the D is unclear. The germline V and J ends were trimmed by 1 base and 8 bases, with 9 bases remaining between them. The CDR3 runs to 13 residues. CDR1 and CDR2 (germline): SGHKS, YYEKEE (reference sequence). Here the CDR3 DNA reads TGTGCCAGCAGCTTGAATTCCATGGAAAAACTGTTTTTT. Its translation is CASSLNSMEKLFF.

A note on this clone: The sample carries other DNA sequences with the same CDR3. The chain has TRBV18 and TRBJ1-6; 7 nucleotides align to TRBD1. J was trimmed by 7 bases and V by 3 bases; bases with no gene match: 3. Germline CDR1 reads KGHSH; CDR2 reads LQKENI. This CDR3 contains 14 residues. CDR3 residues: CASSPDRKNSPLHF. CDR3 sequence (DNA): TGTGCCAGCTCACCGGACAGGAAAAATTCACCCCTCCACTTT.

The table lists this clone with a few counts. The genes are TRBV7-2 and TRBJ1-1, with D possibly being TRBD1 (6 bases). The germline V gene encodes CDR1 SGHTA and CDR2 FQGNSA. V was trimmed by 2 bases and J by 4 bases, leaving 11 bases between them. The CDR3 is 14 amino acids. CDR3 protein: CASSLWGQGTEAFF. In DNA, the CDR3 is TGTGCCAGCAGCTTATGGGGGCAGGGCACTGAAGCTTTCTTT.

The table lists this clone with a count of one. The chain combines TRBV5-1 with TRBJ1-2; tentatively, D is TRBD1 (6 bases). Per the germline V gene, CDR1 is SGHRS and CDR2 is YFSETQ. The CDR3 runs to 15 residues. V dropped 1 base and J dropped 2 bases, with 12 bases sitting between them. CDR3 region: CASSLQGQENYGYTF. Written as DNA, the CDR3 is TGCGCCAGCAGCTTGCAGGGGCAGGAGAACTATGGCTACACCTTC.

The V call is TRBV12-3 or TRBV12-4, the J call TRBJ2-7, with 7 bases aligning to TRBD1. Trimming removed 3 bases from V and 13 bases from J; junction bases left unmatched: 12. This CDR3 is 13 amino acids long. The CDR3 loop is CASSLFRETGLYF. CDR3 nucleotides: TGTGCCAGCAGTTTGTTCCGAGAGACAGGGTTATACTTC.

There are a few counts of this clone. The gene calls are TRBV19 and TRBJ1-5, with TRBD1 as a possible D gene (5 bases). Trimming removed 1 base at V and 6 bases at J, with 16 bases between. The CDR3 has 16 residues. Germline V gene sequence: CDR1 LNHDA, CDR2 SQIVND (reference sequence). The CDR3 spells CASSIGRYGAVQPQHF. In DNA form, the CDR3 reads TGTGCCAGTAGTATAGGTAGGTATGGGGCTGTTCAGCCCCAGCATTTT.

For this clone: Other DNA sequences of this sample code for an identical CDR3. The V and J genes are TRBV30 and TRBJ1-2; no definite D call. The V end lost 1 base, the J end lost 5 bases, and 8 bases lay between the germline ends. Germline V gene data show CDR1 as GTSNPN and CDR2 as SVGIG (reference sequence). The CDR3 contains 12 residues. In DNA, the CDR3 is TGTGCCTGGAGTGGGGCACTGTATGGCTACACCTTC. Translated, it gives CAWSGALYGYTF.

The chain employs TRBV4-2 and TRBJ1-2; 7 bases map to TRBD1. Per germline, CDR1 LGHNA and CDR2 YNFKEQ. This CDR3 contains 18 residues. J gave up 4 bases and V 3 bases, and 17 bases lay outside the gene matches. The CDR3 protein is CASSQTTPRATGPYGYTF. The CDR3 coding sequence is TGTGCCAGCAGCCAGACTACACCTCGGGCGACAGGGCCCTATGGCTACACCTTC.

The chain employs TRBV11-2 and TRBJ2-5, with 10 bases fitting TRBD2. CDR3 length equals 15 residues. Germline CDR1 reads SGHAT; CDR2 reads FQNNGV. V was pared by 5 bases and J by 1 base, with 4 bases of the junction left unmatched. The DNA of the CDR3 is TGTGCCAGCAGCCTCGGGACTAGCGTCCAAGAGACCCAGTACTTC. Translated, it gives CASSLGTSVQETQYF.

This chain's CDR3 is CASSTRDRGANSPLHF. The DNA of the CDR3 is TGTGCCAGTAGTACCCGGGACAGGGGGGCGAATTCACCCCTCCACTTT. V gene TRBV19 combines with J gene TRBJ1-6; TRBD1 agrees at 11 bases. With 4 bases clipped from V and 7 bases from J, the junction kept 6 bases outside the gene matches. The V gene's germline CDR1 is LNHDA and CDR2 SQIVND (reference sequence). CDR3 size: 16 residues.